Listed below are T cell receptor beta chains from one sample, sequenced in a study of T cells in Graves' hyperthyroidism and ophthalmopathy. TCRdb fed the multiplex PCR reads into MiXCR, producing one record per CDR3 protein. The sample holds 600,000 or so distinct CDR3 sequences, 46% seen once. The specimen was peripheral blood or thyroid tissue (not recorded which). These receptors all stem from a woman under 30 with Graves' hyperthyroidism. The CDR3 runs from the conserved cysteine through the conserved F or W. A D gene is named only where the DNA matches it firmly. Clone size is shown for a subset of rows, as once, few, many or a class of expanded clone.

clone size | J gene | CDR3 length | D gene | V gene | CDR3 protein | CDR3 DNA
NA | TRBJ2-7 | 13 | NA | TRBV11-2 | CASNLGATYEQYF | TGTGCCAGCAACTTAGGGGCGACCTACGAGCAGTACTTC
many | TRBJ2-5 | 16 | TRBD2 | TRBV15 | CATSRDLAGGGETQYF | TGTGCCACCAGCAGAGATCTAGCGGGCGGAGGAGAGACCCAGTACTTC
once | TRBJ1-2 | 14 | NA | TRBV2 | CASSEGGGERGYTF | TGTGCCAGCAGTGAGGGGGGGGGCGAAAGAGGCTACACCTTC
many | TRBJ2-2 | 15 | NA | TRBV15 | CATIPPHSNTGELFF | TGTGCCACCATCCCCCCCCACTCGAACACCGGGGAGCTGTTTTTT
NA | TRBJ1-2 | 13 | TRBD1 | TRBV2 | CASIFGTGDGYTF | TGTGCCAGCATCTTCGGGACAGGGGATGGCTACACCTTC
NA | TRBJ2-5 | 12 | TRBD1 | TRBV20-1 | CSAPRRTGGQYF | TGCAGTGCCCCCAGGAGGACAGGGGGCCAGTACTTC
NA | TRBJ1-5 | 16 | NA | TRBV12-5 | CASGQQIHPGNQPQHF | TGTGCTAGTGGTCAACAGATCCACCCGGGCAATCAGCCCCAGCATTTT
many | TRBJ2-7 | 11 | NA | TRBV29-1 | CSVDSRTEQYF | TGCAGCGTTGATTCTAGAACCGAGCAGTACTTC
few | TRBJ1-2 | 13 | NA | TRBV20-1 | CSARDFVQDLYTF | TGCAGTGCTAGAGATTTTGTCCAGGACTTGTACACCTTC
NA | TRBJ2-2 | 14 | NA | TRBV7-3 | CASREKLLTGELFF | TGTGCCAGCCGCGAGAAGCTGCTCACCGGGGAGCTGTTTTTT
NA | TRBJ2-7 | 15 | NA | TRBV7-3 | CASSLTPGAAYEQYF | TGTGCCAGCAGCTTAACTCCGGGGGCGGCCTACGAGCAGTACTTC
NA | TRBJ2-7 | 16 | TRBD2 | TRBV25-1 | CASSPGTSGRWYEQYF | TGTGCCAGCTCACCAGGGACTAGCGGGAGGTGGTACGAGCAGTACTTC
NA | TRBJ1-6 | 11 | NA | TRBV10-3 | CAITPGSPLHF | TGTGCCATCACCCCAGGGTCACCCCTCCACTTT
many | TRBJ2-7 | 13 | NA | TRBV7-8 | CASSLHASYEQYF | TGTGCCAGCAGCTTACACGCATCCTACGAGCAGTACTTC
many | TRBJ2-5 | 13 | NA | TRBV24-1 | CATSVDGQETQYF | TGTGCCACCAGTGTCGACGGCCAAGAGACCCAGTACTTC
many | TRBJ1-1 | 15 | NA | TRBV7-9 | CASSPWTDGNTEAFF | TGTGCCAGCAGCCCCTGGACAGACGGGAACACTGAAGCTTTCTTT
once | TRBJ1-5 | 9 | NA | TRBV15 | CATSRPQHF | TGTGCCACCAGCAGGCCCCAGCATTTT
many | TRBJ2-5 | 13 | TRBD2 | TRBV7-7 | CATALAEGETQYF | TGTGCCACCGCGCTAGCGGAAGGAGAGACCCAGTACTTC
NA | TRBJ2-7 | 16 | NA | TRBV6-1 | CASYGLFVDLNYEQYF | TGTGCCAGCTACGGGTTGTTTGTAGACCTGAACTACGAGCAGTACTTC
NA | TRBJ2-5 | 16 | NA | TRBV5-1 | CASSQEGVGAQETQYF | TGTGCCAGCAGCCAAGAGGGGGTCGGGGCTCAAGAGACCCAGTACTTC
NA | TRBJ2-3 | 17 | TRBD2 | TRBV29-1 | CSALGLAGGPGTDTQYF | TGCAGCGCCTTGGGACTAGCGGGAGGGCCCGGCACAGATACGCAGTATTTT
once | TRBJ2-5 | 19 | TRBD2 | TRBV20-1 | CSASPPWVTTSGREKTQYF | TGCAGTGCTAGCCCCCCTTGGGTGACTACTAGCGGGAGAGAGAAGACCCAGTACTTC
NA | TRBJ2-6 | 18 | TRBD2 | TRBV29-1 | CSVEVGGGGLSGANVLTF | TGCAGCGTTGAAGTTGGGGGGGGAGGCCTCTCTGGGGCCAACGTCCTGACTTTC
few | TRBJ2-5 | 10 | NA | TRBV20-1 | CSASFETQYF | TGCAGTGCTAGTTTTGAGACCCAGTACTTC
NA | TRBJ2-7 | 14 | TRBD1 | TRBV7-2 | CASRRQGGTYEQYF | TGTGCCAGCAGAAGACAGGGGGGAACCTACGAGCAGTACTTC
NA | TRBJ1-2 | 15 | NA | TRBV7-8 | CASSQGYGRGFGYTF | TGCGCCAGCAGCCAGGGGTATGGCAGGGGATTTGGCTACACCTTC
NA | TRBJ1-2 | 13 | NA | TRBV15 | CATSSVETGGYTF | TGTGCCACCAGCAGCGTGGAAACAGGAGGCTACACCTTC
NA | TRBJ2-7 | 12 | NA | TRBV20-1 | CSEGKSSYEQYF | TGCAGTGAAGGGAAAAGCTCCTACGAGCAGTACTTC
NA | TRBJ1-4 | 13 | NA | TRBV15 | CATRLDSGEKLFF | TGTGCCACCAGACTCGACAGCGGTGAAAAACTGTTTTTT
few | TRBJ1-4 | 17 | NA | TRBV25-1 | CASSGLNRARANEKLFF | TGTGCCAGCAGTGGATTGAACAGGGCCAGGGCTAATGAAAAACTGTTTTTT
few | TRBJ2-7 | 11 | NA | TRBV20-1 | CSAPTSYEQYF | TGCAGTGCGCCTACTAGCTACGAGCAGTACTTC
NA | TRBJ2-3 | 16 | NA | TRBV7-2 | CASSLASGAIADTQYF | TGTGCCAGCAGCTTAGCTAGCGGAGCCATCGCAGATACGCAGTATTTT
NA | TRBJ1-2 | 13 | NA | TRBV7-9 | CASTELAGYGYTF | TGTGCCAGCACTGAACTGGCCGGCTATGGCTACACCTTC
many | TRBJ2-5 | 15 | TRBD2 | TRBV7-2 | CASSLVGGREETQYF | TGTGCCAGCAGCTTAGTAGGCGGGAGGGAAGAGACCCAGTACTTC
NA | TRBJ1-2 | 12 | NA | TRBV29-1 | CSVASGYYGYTF | TGCAGCGTTGCCTCAGGGTACTATGGCTACACCTTC
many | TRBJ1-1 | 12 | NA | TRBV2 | CASTGLDTEAFF | TGTGCCAGCACCGGCTTGGACACTGAAGCTTTCTTT
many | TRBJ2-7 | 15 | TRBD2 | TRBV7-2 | CASSHVARESDEQYF | TGTGCCAGCAGCCACGTCGCGCGGGAGTCGGACGAGCAGTACTTC
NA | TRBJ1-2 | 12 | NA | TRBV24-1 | CATSDRGAGNTF | TGTGCCACCAGTGATCGGGGGGCTGGAAACACCTTC
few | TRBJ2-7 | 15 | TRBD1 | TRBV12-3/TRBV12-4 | CASSATGTGSYEQYF | TGTGCCAGCAGTGCCACCGGGACAGGGTCCTACGAGCAGTACTTC
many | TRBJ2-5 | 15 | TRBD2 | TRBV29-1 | CSVQRALAGQETQYF | TGCAGCGTTCAAAGGGCACTAGCGGGACAAGAGACCCAGTACTTC
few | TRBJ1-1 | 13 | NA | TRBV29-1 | CSVVGAFVTEAFF | TGCAGCGTTGTGGGCGCATTTGTCACTGAAGCTTTCTTT
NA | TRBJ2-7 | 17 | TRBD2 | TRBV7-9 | CASSQLLGLAGAYEQYF | TGTGCCAGCAGCCAACTCCTTGGACTAGCGGGGGCCTACGAGCAGTACTTC
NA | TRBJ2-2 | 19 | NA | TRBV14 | CASSQDVTHRQANTGELFF | TGTGCCAGCAGCCAAGATGTCACGCATCGGCAAGCGAACACCGGGGAGCTGTTTTTT
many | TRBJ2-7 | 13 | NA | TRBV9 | CASSPHRVGEQYF | TGTGCCAGCAGCCCCCACAGGGTCGGCGAGCAGTACTTC
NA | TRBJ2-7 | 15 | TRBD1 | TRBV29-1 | CSVRPGGTGSYEQYF | TGCAGCGTACGCCCAGGCGGGACAGGCTCCTACGAGCAGTACTTC
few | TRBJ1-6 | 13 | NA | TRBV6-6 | CASTRQPNSPLHF | TGTGCCAGCACTAGACAGCCGAATTCACCCCTCCACTTT
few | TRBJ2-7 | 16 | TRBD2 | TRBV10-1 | CASSEPTSGSPYEQYF | TGCGCCAGCAGTGAACCAACTAGCGGCAGTCCGTACGAGCAGTACTTC